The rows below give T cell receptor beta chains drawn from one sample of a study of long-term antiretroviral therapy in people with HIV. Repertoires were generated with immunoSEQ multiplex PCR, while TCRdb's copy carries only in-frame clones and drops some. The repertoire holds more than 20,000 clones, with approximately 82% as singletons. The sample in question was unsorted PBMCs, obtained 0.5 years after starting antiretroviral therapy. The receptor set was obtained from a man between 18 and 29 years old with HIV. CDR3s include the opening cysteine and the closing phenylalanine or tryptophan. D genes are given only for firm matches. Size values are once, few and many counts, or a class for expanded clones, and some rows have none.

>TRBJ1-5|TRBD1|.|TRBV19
CASSRDRGWNQPQHF
TGTGCCAGTTCGAGGGACAGGGGGTGGAATCAGCCCCAGCATTTT
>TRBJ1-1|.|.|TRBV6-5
CASSYGSLNTEAFF
TGTGCCAGCAGTTACGGCAGTCTAAACACTGAAGCTTTCTTT
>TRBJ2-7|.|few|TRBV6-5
CASRIQGTFHEQYF
TGTGCCAGCAGGATACAGGGAACGTTCCACGAGCAGTACTTC
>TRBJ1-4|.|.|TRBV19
CASKGRATEKLFF
TGTGCCAGTAAAGGCAGGGCGACTGAAAAACTGTTTTTT
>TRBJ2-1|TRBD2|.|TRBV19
CASRTSASGVYNEQFF
TGTGCCAGTAGGACATCGGCTAGCGGGGTCTACAATGAGCAGTTCTTC
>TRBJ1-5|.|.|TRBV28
CASSGGSHQPQHF
TGTGCCAGCTCTGGGGGCTCCCATCAGCCCCAGCATTTT
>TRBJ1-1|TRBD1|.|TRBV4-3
CASSPTDRATEAFF
TGCGCCAGCAGCCCGACTGACAGGGCCACTGAAGCTTTCTTT
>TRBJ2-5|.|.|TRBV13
CASSLSPAGLYQETQYF
TGTGCCAGCAGCTTAAGTCCCGCGGGACTTTACCAAGAGACCCAGTACTTC
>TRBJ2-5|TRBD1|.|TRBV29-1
CSVELDRGKETQYF
TGCAGCGTTGAACTGGACAGGGGGAAAGAGACCCAGTACTTC
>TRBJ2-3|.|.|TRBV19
CASSIESGRRPTDTQYF
TGTGCCAGTAGTATAGAGTCAGGGCGCCGACCCACAGATACGCAGTATTTT
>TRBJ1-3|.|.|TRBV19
CASRAASGNTIYF
TGTGCCAGTAGGGCAGCCTCTGGAAACACCATATATTTT
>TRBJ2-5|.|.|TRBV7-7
CASSPGPQETQYF
TGTGCCAGCAGCCCCGGACCCCAAGAGACCCAGTACTTC
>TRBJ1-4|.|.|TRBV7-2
CASSSTGTPSEKLFF
TGTGCCAGCAGCTCTACCGGGACGCCAAGTGAAAAACTGTTTTTT
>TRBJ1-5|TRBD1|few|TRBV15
CATSLGGSSNQPQHF
TGTGCCACCAGCTTAGGGGGCTCAAGCAATCAGCCCCAGCATTTT
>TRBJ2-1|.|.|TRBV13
CASSLAGFLDGSYNEQFF
TGTGCCAGCAGCTTAGCGGGTTTTTTGGATGGCTCCTACAATGAGCAGTTCTTC
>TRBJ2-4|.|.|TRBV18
CASSPPVGDIQYF
TGTGCCAGCTCACCACCAGTAGGGGACATTCAGTACTTC
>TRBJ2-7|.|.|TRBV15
CATSRAGNEQYF
TGTGCCACCAGCAGAGCGGGGAACGAGCAGTACTTC
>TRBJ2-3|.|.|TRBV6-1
CASSGGLLSDTQYF
TGTGCCAGCAGCGGGGGGCTCCTATCAGATACGCAGTATTTT
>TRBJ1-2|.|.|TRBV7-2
CASSLEYSSIGYTF
TGTGCCAGCAGCTTAGAATACTCCAGTATTGGCTACACCTTC
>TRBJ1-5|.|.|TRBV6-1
CASKTGGQQPQHF
TGTGCCAGCAAAACGGGGGGACAACAGCCCCAGCATTTT
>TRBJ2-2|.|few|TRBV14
CASRPNTGELFF
TGTGCCAGCAGACCGAACACCGGGGAGCTGTTTTTT
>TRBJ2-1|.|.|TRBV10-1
CAPRGRSNEQFF
TGCGCCCCCAGGGGACGGTCCAATGAGCAGTTCTTC
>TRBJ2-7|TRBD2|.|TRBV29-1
CSVVTSGTFYEQYF
TGCAGCGTTGTCACTAGCGGGACTTTCTACGAGCAGTACTTC
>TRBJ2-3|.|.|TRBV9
CASSVVGGSTDTQYF
TGTGCCAGCAGCGTAGTGGGCGGTAGCACAGATACGCAGTATTTT
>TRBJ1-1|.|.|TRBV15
CATSRGPIGLPAEAFF
TGTGCCACCAGCAGAGGCCCCATAGGCCTCCCCGCTGAAGCTTTCTTT
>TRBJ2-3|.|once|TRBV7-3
CASSPQRADTQYF
TGTGCCAGCAGCCCCCAGCGCGCGGATACGCAGTATTTT
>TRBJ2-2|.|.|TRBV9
CASSVDGTNTGELFF
TGTGCCAGCAGCGTAGACGGGACGAACACCGGGGAGCTGTTTTTT
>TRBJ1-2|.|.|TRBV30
CAWSEGVGYTF
TGTGCCTGGAGTGAAGGGGTTGGCTACACCTTC
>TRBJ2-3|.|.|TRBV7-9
CASSSHITSTDTQYF
TGTGCCAGCAGCTCCCACATAACTAGCACAGATACGCAGTATTTT
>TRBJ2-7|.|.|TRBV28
CASSLPGPPYEQYF
TGTGCCAGCAGTTTACCGGGACCCCCCTACGAGCAGTACTTC
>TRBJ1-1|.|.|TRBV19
CASSASGLSHGEVAFF
TGTGCCAGTAGCGCAAGCGGGCTCAGTCACGGGGAGGTAGCTTTCTTT
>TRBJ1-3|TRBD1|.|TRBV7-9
CASSSGTGGSGNTIYF
TGTGCCAGCAGCTCCGGGACAGGGGGCTCTGGAAACACCATATATTTT
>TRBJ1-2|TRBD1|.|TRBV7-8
CASSLDRVAGYTF
TGTGCCAGCAGCTTGGACAGGGTAGCTGGCTACACCTTC
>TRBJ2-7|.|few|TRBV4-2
CASSQVPYEQYF
TGTGCCAGCAGCCAAGTGCCCTACGAGCAGTACTTC
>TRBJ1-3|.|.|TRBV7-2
CASSEELTGNTIYF
TGTGCCAGCAGCGAAGAGCTTACTGGAAACACCATATATTTT
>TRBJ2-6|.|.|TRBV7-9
CASSVGRSSGANVLTF
TGTGCCAGCAGTGTAGGCAGGAGCTCTGGGGCCAACGTCCTGACTTTC
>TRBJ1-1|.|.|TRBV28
CASTLGTPHEAFF
TGTGCCAGCACCCTCGGGACACCCCACGAAGCTTTCTTT
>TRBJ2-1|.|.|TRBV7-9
CASSRLWGEGTYNEQFF
TGTGCCAGCAGCCGACTCTGGGGGGAAGGAACCTACAATGAGCAGTTCTTC
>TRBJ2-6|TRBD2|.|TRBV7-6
CASSLDTLAGGFTGANVLTF
TGTGCCAGCAGCTTGGACACGCTAGCGGGAGGTTTTACTGGGGCCAACGTCCTGACTTTC
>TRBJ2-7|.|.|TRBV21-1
CASSKALGRGPYEQYF
TGTGCCAGCAGCAAAGCGCTCGGCAGGGGGCCCTACGAGCAGTACTTC
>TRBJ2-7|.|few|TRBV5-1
CASSSLRENYEQYF
TGCGCCAGCAGTTCATTGAGGGAGAACTACGAGCAGTACTTC
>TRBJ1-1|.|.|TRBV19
CASSAGRPNTEAFF
TGTGCCAGTAGTGCGGGACGGCCGAACACTGAAGCTTTCTTT
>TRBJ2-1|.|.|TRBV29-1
CSADEYLTSYNEQFF
TGCAGCGCCGATGAGTATCTAACCTCCTACAATGAGCAGTTCTTC
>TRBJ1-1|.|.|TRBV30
CAWSVLGYTEAFF
TGTGCCTGGAGTGTACTTGGGTATACTGAAGCTTTCTTT
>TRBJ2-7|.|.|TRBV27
CASSLGVAYEQYF
TGTGCCAGCAGTTTGGGGGTGGCCTACGAGCAGTACTTC
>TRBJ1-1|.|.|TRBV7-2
CASRPDRDPEAFF
TGTGCCAGCAGACCAGACCGGGACCCGGAAGCTTTCTTT
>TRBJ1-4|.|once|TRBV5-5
CASTRDFPNEKLFF
TGTGCCAGCACCCGGGACTTTCCCAATGAAAAACTGTTTTTT
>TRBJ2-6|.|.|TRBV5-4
CASSEQNPGANVLTF
TGTGCCAGCAGCGAACAGAATCCTGGGGCCAACGTCCTGACTTTC
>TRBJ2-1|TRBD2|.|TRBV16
CASSQNKGLAVTSSYNEQFF
TGTGCCAGCAGCCAAAATAAGGGACTAGCGGTAACGAGCTCCTACAATGAGCAGTTCTTC
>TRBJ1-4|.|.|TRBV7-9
CASSLDRGTNEKLFF
TGTGCCAGCAGCTTAGATCGGGGGACTAATGAAAAACTGTTTTTT
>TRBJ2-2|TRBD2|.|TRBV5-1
CASSSGLVDGELFF
TGCGCCAGCAGCTCAGGACTAGTTGACGGGGAGCTGTTTTTT
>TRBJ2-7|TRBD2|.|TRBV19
CASSIGLAGYEQYF
TGTGCCAGTAGTATCGGACTAGCGGGCTACGAGCAGTACTTC
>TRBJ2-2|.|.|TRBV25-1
CASSEPGTNTGELFF
TGTGCCAGCAGTGAACCAGGGACGAACACCGGGGAGCTGTTTTTT
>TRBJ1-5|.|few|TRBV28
CASSSGGNQPQHF
TGTGCCAGCAGTTCCGGGGGCAATCAGCCCCAGCATTTT
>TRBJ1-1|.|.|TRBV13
CASNKLQNTEAFF
TGTGCCAGCAACAAACTCCAGAACACTGAAGCTTTCTTT